One and the same sample provided the 30 T cell receptor beta chains below, sequenced in a study of T cells in narcolepsy. This table comes from immunoSEQ multiplex PCR, and its TCRdb copy is limited to in-frame clones, with some not included. Of fewer than 40,000 clones listed, about four fifths were seen once; the top ten hold 2.3%. The material sequenced was memory (CD45RA-) CD4+ T cells from blood. The receptors here all came from a human donor in good health.

The chain recombines TRBV5-1 with TRBJ1-2; no reliable D call. The CDR3 spans 13 residues. V lost 2 bases, J lost 4 bases, and 9 bases lay in between. CDR1 SGHRS and CDR2 YFSETQ come from the germline V gene. The CDR3 DNA sequence: TGCGCCAGCAGCTTTGAGGAGGGCTATGGCTACACCTTC. The encoded protein is CASSFEEGYGYTF.

The chain recombines TRBV25-1 with TRBJ2-5; 9 nucleotides agree with TRBD1. Unmatched junction bases numbered 5, after V lost 1 base and J lost 5 bases. This CDR3 region has 15 residues. Per germline, CDR1 MGHDK and CDR2 SYGVNS. CDR3 sequence reads: CASSEFGTGMETQYF. The CDR3, as DNA: TGTGCCAGCAGTGAATTCGGGACAGGGATGGAGACCCAGTACTTC.

V usage is TRBV7-8 and J usage is TRBJ1-1, with D possibly TRBD1 on 5 matching bases. With 2 bases removed from V and 6 bases from J, the gap between germline ends came to 16 bases. The CDR3 covers 15 residues. CDR1 and CDR2 from the germline V gene are SGHVS and FQNEAQ. CDR3 protein: CASSLNRGSVSEAFF. The CDR3 coding sequence is TGTGCCAGCAGCTTAAATCGGGGGAGTGTCTCTGAAGCTTTCTTT.

The J gene is TRBJ1-2, the V gene TRBV11-3, with unresolved D. Trimming shortened V by 1 base and J by 2 bases, and 8 bases separated the two germline ends. The CDR3 runs to 14 residues. CDR1 and CDR2 (germline): SGHNT, YENEEA. This CDR3 is CASSLGGRNYGYTF. CDR3 in DNA: TGTGCCAGCAGCTTAGGTGGGCGGAACTATGGCTACACCTTC.

This chain joins TRBV14 and TRBJ2-5; D not resolved. CDR1 and CDR2 (germline): SGHDN, FVKESK. The CDR3 extends over 12 amino acids. Trimming stripped 3 bases from V and 0 bases from J, with 2 bases between. In nucleotides, the CDR3 is TGTGCCAGCAGCCAGTACCAAGAGACCCAGTACTTC. Translation: CASSQYQETQYF.

The chain employs TRBV14 and TRBJ1-1, with TRBD1 as a possible D gene (5 bases). The V end lost 1 base, the J end lost 5 bases, and 20 bases lay between the germline ends. From germline, CDR1 is SGHDN and CDR2 FVKESK. The CDR3 runs to 17 residues. The CDR3: CASSQGGGTGTRTEAFF. The CDR3 nucleotides are TGTGCCAGCAGCCAAGGTGGCGGTACAGGTACCAGGACTGAAGCTTTCTTT.

To note about this clone: The final CDR3 position lacks the conserved phenylalanine or tryptophan, pointing to a likely read error. It is unclear where the CDR3 begins or ends on the DNA, so no DNA is shown, and the CDR3 is as TCRdb lists it. The chain joins TRBV9 to TRBJ1-2. The CDR3 is 13 residues long, ends included. Germline values: CDR1 SGDLS, CDR2 YYNGEE. CDR3: CASSVVESESLHY.

The chain joins TRBV6-1 to TRBJ2-3; D gene uncertain. The CDR3 extends over 14 amino acids. Germline values: CDR1 MNHNS, CDR2 SASEGT. The V gene lost 7 bases and the J gene lost 0 bases, with 11 bases spanning the gap. The CDR3 loop is CASTPSPSTDTQYF. The CDR3 nucleotides are TGTGCCAGCACCCCTTCACCTAGCACAGATACGCAGTATTTT.

V and J are TRBV6-4 and TRBJ2-3, with D perhaps TRBD2 (5 bases). V lost 4 bases, J lost 5 bases, and 10 bases lay in between. This CDR3 comprises 13 residues. CDR1 and CDR2 (germline): MRHNA, SNTAGT. For the CDR3, the DNA is TGTGCCAGCAGTGCGGGGTACCAAGATACGCAGTATTTT. Its translation: CASSAGYQDTQYF.

This clone has only a few counts. CDR3 coding DNA: TGTGCCAGTAGTAAGACACTCATGAACACTGAAGCTTTCTTT. Protein sequence: CASSKTLMNTEAFF. The chain recombines TRBV19 with TRBJ1-1; D remains ambiguous. The CDR3 spans 14 residues. Germline V gene sequence: CDR1 LNHDA, CDR2 SQIVND (reference sequence). V was trimmed by 4 bases and J by 0 bases, leaving 9 bases between them.

The chain employs TRBV19 and TRBJ1-2; weak D call: TRBD1 (5 bases). Trimming removed 5 bases at V and 4 bases at J, with 11 bases between. This CDR3 spans 13 amino acids. Germline CDR1 LNHDA, CDR2 SQIVND (reference sequence). CDR3 sequence reads: CASSPDRSYGYTF. The CDR3 coding sequence is TGTGCCAGTAGTCCCGACAGATCCTATGGCTACACCTTC. The whole variable domain, remainder taken from reference TRBV19 and TRBJ1-2, is DGGITQSPKYLFRKEGQNVTLSCEQNLNHDAMYWYRQDPGQGLRLIYYSQIVNDFQKGDIAEGYSVSREKKESFPLTVTSAQKNPTAFYLCASSPDRSYGYTFGSGTRLTVV.

The rearrangement uses TRBV29-1 and TRBJ1-2, with D possibly TRBD1 on 6 matching bases. Germline-derived CDR1 and CDR2 are SQVTM and ANQGSEA. This CDR3 comprises 17 residues. V lost 2 bases and J 1 base, leaving 20 bases between the germline ends. The DNA for the CDR3 is TGCAGCGTTGAACGCCAAACGGGACAATCTTTTAACTATGGCTACACCTTC. Its protein is CSVERQTGQSFNYGYTF.

This clone was recorded a few times. This sequence joins TRBV7-2 and TRBJ1-5, with 11 bases aligning to TRBD1. CDR1 and CDR2 (germline): SGHTA, FQGNSA. The V segment lost 5 bases and the J segment 6 bases; nucleotides outside the gene matches: 6. The CDR3 loop spans 15 amino acids. CDR3 DNA sequence: TGTGCCAGCAGCCTAGGACAGGGGGCGAGTCAGCCCCAGCATTTT. It yields the protein CASSLGQGASQPQHF.

This clone came up a few times. The gene calls are TRBV6-5 and TRBJ1-5; 8 nucleotides match TRBD1. This CDR3 spans 15 amino acids. Per the germline V gene, CDR1 is MNHEY and CDR2 is SVGAGI. The junction had 7 bases not matched to a gene; V was cut back by 2 bases and J by 7 bases. CDR3 sequence (DNA): TGTGCCAGCAGTTACCGGGACAGGATCGGACAGCCCCAGCATTTT. Encoded protein: CASSYRDRIGQPQHF.

V is TRBV4-2 and J is TRBJ2-1, with 7 bases lining up with TRBD2. The trim removed 1 base at V and 2 bases at J, leaving 11 bases unmatched. Per germline, CDR1 LGHNA and CDR2 YNFKEQ. This CDR3 spans 18 amino acids. DNA for the CDR3: TGTGCCAGCAGCCAAGGGCGGGGAGGGGAGGTGGCCTACAATGAGCAGTTCTTC. It encodes CASSQGRGGEVAYNEQFF.

The chain carries TRBV5-4 and TRBJ1-1, with D hard to call. Trimming took off 0 bases at V and 0 bases at J, with 12 bases between the two ends. Germline V lookup: CDR1 SGHNT, CDR2 YYREEE (reference sequence). The CDR3 covers 16 residues. CDR3 DNA: TGTGCCAGCAGCTTGGGTAGTTGGGAGATGAACACTGAAGCTTTCTTT. Protein: CASSLGSWEMNTEAFF.

The V gene is TRBV6-1, the J gene TRBJ1-5, with TRBD1 as a possible D gene (6 bases). Trimming took 6 bases from V and 9 from J, leaving 15 bases between them. The CDR3 loop spans 13 amino acids. CDR1 MNHNS and CDR2 SASEGT come from the germline V gene. The CDR3 loop is CASRGTSTGPQHF. CDR3 bases: TGTGCCAGCAGGGGGACATCCACGGGGCCCCAGCATTTT.

The rearrangement joins TRBV5-1 to TRBJ2-5; D is perhaps TRBD1 or TRBD2 (5 bases each). Germline V gene data show CDR1 as SGHRS and CDR2 as YFSETQ. Trimming removed 4 bases at V and 0 bases at J, with 16 bases between. The CDR3 covers 16 residues. The DNA for the CDR3 is TGCGCCAGCAGCGGGGGTCTGGCTCCGTACCAAGAGACCCAGTACTTC. It translates to CASSGGLAPYQETQYF.

In its sample, this clone was seen a few times. This rearrangement joins TRBV9 to TRBJ1-2, with D perhaps matching TRBD1 (6 bases). Trimming took off 3 bases at V and 8 bases at J, with 8 bases between the two ends. Germline CDR1 reads SGDLS; CDR2 reads YYNGEE. The CDR3 loop spans 11 amino acids. The chain's CDR3 is CASSGGLGYTF. Here the CDR3 DNA reads TGTGCCAGCAGCGGGGGGCTCGGCTACACCTTC. The entire variable domain, with the rest obtained from reference TRBV9 and TRBJ1-2, is as follows: DSGVTQTPKHLITATGQRVTLRCSPRSGDLSVYWYQQSLDQGLQFLIQYYNGEERAKGNILERFSAQQFPDLHSELNLSSLELGDSALYFCASSGGLGYTFGSGTRLTVV.

The chain joins TRBV7-2 to TRBJ1-6; 11 nucleotides line up with TRBD1. This CDR3 has 15 amino acids. CDR1 and CDR2 (germline): SGHTA, FQGNSA. V lost 4 bases to trimming and J lost 9 bases; unmatched junction nucleotides: 5. CDR3: CASSSGTGGLSPLHF. The CDR3 DNA reads TGTGCCAGCAGCTCGGGGACAGGGGGACTTTCACCCCTCCACTTT.

This chain connects TRBV9 to TRBJ1-3; the D gene is possibly TRBD1 (6 bases). Trimming stripped 4 bases from V and 1 base from J, with 12 bases between. The germline V gene has CDR1 SGDLS and CDR2 YYNGEE. This CDR3 is 15 amino acids long. CDR3 sequence (DNA): TGTGCCAGCAGCCAAGGGGGTTTTTCTGGAAACACCATATATTTT. Its translation is CASSQGGFSGNTIYF.

This sequence joins TRBV19 and TRBJ1-2, with 8 bases aligning to TRBD1. Germline trimming cut 5 bases from V and 5 bases from J; bases unmatched to any gene: 7. Per germline, CDR1 LNHDA and CDR2 SQIVND (reference sequence). There are 14 residues in the CDR3. The CDR3 protein is CASSPGQGAYGYTF. In DNA, the CDR3 is TGTGCCAGTAGTCCCGGGCAGGGGGCGTATGGCTACACCTTC.

This rearrangement joins TRBV6-5 to TRBJ2-7; weak D call: TRBD2 (6 bases). CDR1 and CDR2 (germline): MNHEY, SVGAGI. V lost 6 bases to trimming and J lost 1 base, with 13 bases between them. This CDR3 region has 14 residues. CDR3 protein: CASSSRDFSYEQYF. CDR3 bases: TGTGCCAGCAGCTCCCGGGACTTTTCCTACGAGCAGTACTTC.

The CDR3: CASSARTGGKVYEQYF. DNA of the CDR3: TGTGCCAGCAGCGCGCGTACAGGGGGCAAAGTCTACGAGCAGTACTTC. The chain employs TRBV21-1 and TRBJ2-7; the table assigns TRBD1, which was not confirmed against the DNA. TRBV21-1 is a recognized pseudogene. The CDR3 length is 16 residues.

CDR3 sequence reads: CASSILAGANEQYF. The CDR3 DNA sequence: TGTGCCAGTAGTATACTAGCGGGAGCTAATGAGCAGTACTTC. The rearrangement joins TRBV19 to TRBJ2-7; 10 positions match TRBD2. This CDR3 region has 14 residues. Looked up from germline, CDR1 is LNHDA and CDR2 is SQIVND (reference sequence). V lost 2 bases, J lost 7 bases, and 5 bases stayed unmatched.

This chain links TRBV7-8 with TRBJ1-3; TRBD1 matches at 9 bases. Germline values: CDR1 SGHVS, CDR2 FQNEAQ. Germline trimming cut 5 bases from V and 2 bases from J; bases unmatched to any gene: 13. The CDR3 extends over 18 amino acids. The CDR3 nucleotides read TGTGCCAGCAGCGACGGGACAGGGACAATATATCCTGGAAACACCATATATTTT. Translating it yields CASSDGTGTIYPGNTIYF.

J is TRBJ1-2 and V is TRBV11-2; maybe TRBD1 (5 bases). The CDR3 spans 15 residues. Trimming removed 1 base at V and 0 bases at J, with 9 bases between. Germline V gene data show CDR1 as SGHAT and CDR2 as FQNNGV. CDR3: CASSLGRGANYGYTF. The CDR3 DNA reads as TGTGCCAGCAGCTTAGGGAGGGGAGCTAACTATGGCTACACCTTC.

This sequence joins TRBV6-1 and TRBJ2-7; weak D call: TRBD1 (7 bases). CDR1 MNHNS and CDR2 SASEGT come from the germline V gene. The CDR3 runs to 13 residues. V shed 6 bases and J shed 4 bases, with 13 bases lying between them. CDR3 DNA sequence: TGTGCCAGCAGCCTACAGGGGAGGTACGAGCAGTACTTC. It is translated as CASSLQGRYEQYF.

The rearrangement links TRBV19 to TRBJ2-5; tentatively, D is TRBD2 (6 bases). The CDR3 has 12 residues. The V end lost 11 bases, the J end lost 4 bases, and 14 bases lay between the germline ends. Germline lookup yields CDR1 LNHDA and CDR2 SQIVND (reference sequence). Here the CDR3 reads CASKRGSETQYF. The CDR3 DNA sequence: TGTGCCTCAAAACGGGGGTCAGAGACCCAGTACTTC.

The chain couples TRBV5-1 to TRBJ2-5; TRBD2 is a possible D gene (5 bases). Per germline, CDR1 SGHRS and CDR2 YFSETQ. The CDR3 has 15 residues. V was shortened by 0 bases and J by 5 bases, with 14 bases between the two germline ends. The CDR3 loop reads CASSLGGAGGETQYF. The CDR3 DNA is TGCGCCAGCAGCTTGGGAGGCGCGGGTGGGGAGACCCAGTACTTC.